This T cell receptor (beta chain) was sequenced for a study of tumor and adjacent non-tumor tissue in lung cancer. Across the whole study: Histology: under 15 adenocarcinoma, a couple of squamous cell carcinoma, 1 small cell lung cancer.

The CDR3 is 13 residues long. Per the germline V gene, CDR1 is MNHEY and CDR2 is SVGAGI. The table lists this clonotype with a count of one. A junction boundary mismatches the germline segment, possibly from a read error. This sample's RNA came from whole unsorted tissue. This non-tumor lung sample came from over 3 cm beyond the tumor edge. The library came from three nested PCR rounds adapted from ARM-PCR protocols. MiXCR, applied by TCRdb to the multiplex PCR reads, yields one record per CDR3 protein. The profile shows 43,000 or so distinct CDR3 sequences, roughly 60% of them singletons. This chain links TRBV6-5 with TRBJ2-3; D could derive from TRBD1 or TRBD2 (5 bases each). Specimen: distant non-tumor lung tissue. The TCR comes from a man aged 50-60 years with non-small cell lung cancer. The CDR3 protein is CASGLTDTDTQYF. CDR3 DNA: TGCGCCAGCGGTTTGACAGACACAGATACGCAATATTTT.